This TCR beta chain was obtained from a study of T-cell memory formation after mild COVID-19. Study observations and caveats: Largely, contracting CD4+ clones fell within CM and EM, and contracting CD8+ clones within EMRA. The appearance of some responding clones in pre-infection memory suggested that cross-reactive memory joined.

This CDR3 spans 17 amino acids. Germline trimming cut 0 bases from V and 7 bases from J; bases unmatched to any gene: 13. Per the germline V gene, CDR1 is LGHDT and CDR2 is YNNKEL (reference sequence). Researchers used 5'RACE with constant-segment primers to make TCR alpha and TCR beta cDNA libraries that carry sample barcodes and UMIs. TCRdb re-analysed the 5' RACE reads in MiXCR, keeping a single row per CDR3 protein. The repertoire consists of roughly 250,000 distinct CDR3 sequences, with over 15% occurring once and the leading ten covering 22%. This clonotype was detected only a few times. Its antigen is not identified.

The TCR sequence derives from a man younger than 30 who had mild COVID-19 (a few samples of this study predate the infection). Cell type and time point are not known. Sequenced input: PBMCs or a T cell subset sorted from them (not recorded which). The V and J genes are TRBV3-1 and TRBJ2-7, with 9 nucleotides matching TRBD1. CDR3 loop: CASSQDWSRTGAGEQYF. The CDR3 DNA reads as TGTGCCAGCAGCCAAGATTGGAGTAGGACAGGGGCTGGGGAGCAGTACTTC.